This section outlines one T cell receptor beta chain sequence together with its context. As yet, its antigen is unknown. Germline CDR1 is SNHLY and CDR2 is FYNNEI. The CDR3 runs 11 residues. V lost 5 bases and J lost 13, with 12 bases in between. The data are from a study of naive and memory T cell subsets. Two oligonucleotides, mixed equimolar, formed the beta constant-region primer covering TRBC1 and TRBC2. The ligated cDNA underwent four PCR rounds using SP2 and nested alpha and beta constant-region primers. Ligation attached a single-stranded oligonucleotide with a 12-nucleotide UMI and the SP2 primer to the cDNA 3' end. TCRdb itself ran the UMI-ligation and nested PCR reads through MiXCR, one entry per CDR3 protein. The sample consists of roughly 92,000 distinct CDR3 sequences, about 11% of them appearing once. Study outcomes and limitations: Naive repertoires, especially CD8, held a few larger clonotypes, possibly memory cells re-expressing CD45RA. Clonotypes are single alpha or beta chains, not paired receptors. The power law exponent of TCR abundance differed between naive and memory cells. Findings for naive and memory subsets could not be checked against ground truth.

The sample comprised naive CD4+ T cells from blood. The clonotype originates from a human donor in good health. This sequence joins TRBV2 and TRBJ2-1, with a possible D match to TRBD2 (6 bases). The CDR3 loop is CASSQASDQFF. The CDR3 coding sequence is TGTGCCAGCAGTCAGGCTAGCGATCAGTTCTTC.